The clone carrying this T cell receptor beta chain has only a few counts. Its matching antigen is unknown. Expressed TCRB transcripts got sequenced, as all isolated RNA was reverse transcribed. Clones were sequenced by immunoSEQ multiplex PCR, and TCRdb holds only the in-frame ones, with some missing. The top ten clones hold approximately 0.05% of a sample with around 500,000 clones, roughly 10% of them seen once. Trimming took 3 bases from V and 4 from J, leaving 14 bases between them. The CDR3 totals 15 residues. Germline assignment: CDR1 SGHVS and CDR2 FQNEAQ. Once sorted, every population was more than 95% pure. The data originate from a study of beta chain features in type 1 diabetes. Study-wide results and limits: Since sequencing was performed on cDNA, cells with high TCR expression could be over-represented. Patients' naive, central memory and Treg TCRB repertoires seemed closer to one another than those of healthy donors.

This receptor was identified in a woman under 30 in good health. Sequencing was performed on naive CD4+ T cells from blood. The chain recombines TRBV7-8 with TRBJ2-3; tentative D call: TRBD1 (6 bases). Written as DNA, the CDR3 is TGTGCCAGCAGCTTCCACAGGGTGGGGCCAGATACGCAGTATTTT. It codes for CASSFHRVGPDTQYF.